This T cell receptor beta chain was recorded in a study of spatial heterogeneity in lung cancer. Notes on the study in general: Expanded alpha and beta TCR counts within tumors tracked tumor mutation counts.

V gave up 0 bases and J gave up 1 base, with 13 bases separating them. The CDR3 covers 16 residues. Per germline, CDR1 GTSNPN and CDR2 SVGIG (reference sequence). This clonotype was observed a handful of times. Its antigen is unknown. Each TCR cDNA molecule bore a unique molecular identifier. Each CDR3 protein is one row after TCRdb ran MiXCR on the 5' RACE reads. Here the sample spans fewer than 20,000 distinct CDR3 sequences, 5% to 7% being singletons. The sample's time point: sample taken at primary tumor resection. Sample: lung tumor tissue, taken at surgery. The V gene is TRBV30, the J gene TRBJ2-4; no reliable D call. The receptor was isolated from a female donor with early-stage non-small cell lung cancer. CDR3 nucleotides: TGTGCCTGGAGTGTTGGTATTTTACAGGCCAAAAACATTCAGTACTTC. Its translation is CAWSVGILQAKNIQYF. The whole variable domain, filled in from reference TRBV30 and TRBJ2-4, reads SQTIHQWPATLVQPVGSPLSLECTVEGTSNPNLYWYRQAAGRGLQLLFYSVGIGQISSEVPQNLSASRPQDRQFILSSKKLLLSDSGFYLCAWSVGILQAKNIQYFGAGTRLSVL.